This T cell receptor (beta chain) emerged from a study of T-cell reconstitution after alpha-beta-depleted transplantation in children. Overall study results and limits: The authors attributed T-cell counts and diversity one year after transplant mostly to newly produced T cells. TCRbeta diversity was high at day 60 in some patients (a result of surviving recipient T cells and thymic progenitors). Several hundred expanded graft clones reportedly were the source of alpha-beta T cells about two months after transplant.

TCRbeta library construction was performed incorporating unique molecular identifiers. TCRdb recomputed calls from the PCR reads with MiXCR, one row per CDR3 protein. The profile shows 250,000 to 300,000 distinct CDR3 sequences, roughly a tenth of them singletons. The germline gives CDR1 ENHRY, CDR2 SYGVKD. This CDR3 contains 15 residues. The V end lost 5 bases, the J end lost 6 bases, and 20 bases lay between the germline ends. This clonotype was picked up a small number of times. Its matching antigen is unknown. The sample in question was PBMCs, obtained before TCRalphabeta/CD19-depleted stem cell transplant. The clonotype originates from a boy in the first two years of life with acute myeloid leukemia, due to receive a stem cell transplant. This chain uses TRBV10-3 with TRBJ2-7; D is possibly TRBD2 (5 bases). CDR3 region: CAISPSPGTGFEQYF. DNA for the CDR3: TGTGCCATCAGTCCCTCGCCGGGAACGGGGTTCGAGCAGTACTTC.